This is a list of T cell receptor beta chains from one sample in a study of glioma-infiltrating T cells. From the multiplex PCR reads, TCRdb called clonotypes with MiXCR, one entry per CDR3 protein. Here the sample spans over 100,000 distinct CDR3 sequences, 20% to 25% being singletons. The sequenced material came from glioma tissue, nonneoplastic brain tissue, or PBMCs (not recorded which). The receptor set was obtained from a human donor with low-grade glioma or glioblastoma, undergoing nonglioma brain surgery, or in good health (not recorded which). Each CDR3 is given with its conserved first and last residue. D genes are given only for firm matches. The size of a clone is reported for some rows only, either as once, few or many, or as a class for expanded clones.

d_gene,j_gene,abundance,v_gene,CDR3nt,CDR3aa
NA,TRBJ1-3,many,TRBV28,TGTGCCAGCAGTTTCGGCAGGCCCTCCGGAAACACCATATATTTT,CASSFGRPSGNTIYF
NA,TRBJ1-2,many,TRBV20-1,TGCAGTGCTAAACTAGACAGGCTCTATGGCTACACCTTC,CSAKLDRLYGYTF
TRBD1,TRBJ2-7,few,TRBV7-9,TGTGCCACCGAGAGTAAGATCCGGGACAGTTCAGGGGAGCAGTACTTC,CATESKIRDSSGEQYF
TRBD1,TRBJ1-2,NA,TRBV18,TGTGCCAGCTCACCCCAATCCGGGACAGGGGGATCCTATGGCTACACCTTC,CASSPQSGTGGSYGYTF
NA,TRBJ1-5,few,TRBV5-4,TGTGCCAGCAGCTTGGGGGGGATGGGCCAGCCCCAGCATTTT,CASSLGGMGQPQHF
TRBD1,TRBJ1-2,NA,TRBV19,TGTGCCAGTAGTATCGATTGGGCAGGGGGCCGTGGCTACACCTTC,CASSIDWAGGRGYTF
NA,TRBJ2-1,NA,TRBV6-5,TGTGCCAGCAGCTACTCGGTCAGACCTACTGGGATTGAGCAGTTCTTC,CASSYSVRPTGIEQFF
TRBD2,TRBJ2-5,NA,TRBV10-2,TGTGCCAGCAGTGCCGATGGGAGGGAGTGCCAAGAGACCCAGTACTTC,CASSADGRECQETQYF
NA,TRBJ2-7,many,TRBV29-1,TGCAGCGTTGGCCGTGGGGACTCTACCTACGAGCAGTACTTC,CSVGRGDSTYEQYF
TRBD1,TRBJ1-6,NA,TRBV5-1,TGCGCCAGCAGCTTGGATACTTTAAGACCGGGACAGGGTAATTCACCCCTCCACTTT,CASSLDTLRPGQGNSPLHF
NA,TRBJ2-7,many,TRBV29-1,TGCAGCGTTGCTACAGGATCCTCCTACGAGCAGTACTTC,CSVATGSSYEQYF
NA,TRBJ2-7,many,TRBV6-1,TGTGCCAGCAGTCGCTCTCCGGGAATATCCTACGAGCAGTACTTC,CASSRSPGISYEQYF
NA,TRBJ1-1,many,TRBV20-1,TGCAGTGCTAGAGTGGCGCGGCTTAACACTGAAGCTTTCTTT,CSARVARLNTEAFF
NA,TRBJ2-7,many,TRBV5-1,TGCGCCAGCAGCTTCGAGACAGGATCTTACGAGCAGTACTTC,CASSFETGSYEQYF
TRBD2,TRBJ2-1,many,TRBV20-1,TGCAGTGCTTTAACTAGCGGGAGTCTAAATGAGCAGTTCTTC,CSALTSGSLNEQFF
NA,TRBJ2-1,many,TRBV7-2,TGTGCCAGCAGCTTAGCTAGTGAGCAGTTCTTC,CASSLASEQFF
NA,TRBJ2-1,once,TRBV28,TGTGCCAGCAGTTTGACTACCAGGAACTACGAGAAGTTCTTC,CASSLTTRNYEKFF
NA,TRBJ2-1,many,TRBV5-4,TGTGCCAGCAGCTTGGGCGGGGGCCTCTACAATGAGCAGTTCTTC,CASSLGGGLYNEQFF
NA,TRBJ2-1,NA,TRBV27,TGTGCCAGCAGCTCATTCTATTGGGAGACCCAGTTCTTC,CASSSFYWETQFF
TRBD1,TRBJ1-5,many,TRBV5-1,TGCGCCAGCAGCTCGGGACAGTCTAGCAATCAGCCCCAGCATTTT,CASSSGQSSNQPQHF
TRBD1,TRBJ2-3,NA,TRBV9,TGTGCCAGCAGCGTAGAGGGGGGGACAGGGGCAGATACGCAGTATTTT,CASSVEGGTGADTQYF
NA,TRBJ1-2,many,TRBV19,TGTGCCAGTAGCCCCGGGCCCTATGGCTACACCTTC,CASSPGPYGYTF
NA,TRBJ1-4,few,TRBV2,TGTGCCAGCACCCAGCTCCTAAGGGAAAAACTGTTTTTT,CASTQLLREKLFF
NA,TRBJ2-1,many,TRBV2,TGTGCCAGCAGTGCCGGGACATACGCATACAATGAGCAGTTCTTC,CASSAGTYAYNEQFF
NA,TRBJ2-4,many,TRBV28,TGTGCCAGCAGTTTGGGGAGTACGGCCAAAAACATTCAGTACTTC,CASSLGSTAKNIQYF
TRBD2,TRBJ2-1,many,TRBV27,TGTGCCAGCAGTTCGCACGCACTAGCGGGAGTCGTCAATGAGCAGTTCTTC,CASSSHALAGVVNEQFF
NA,TRBJ2-2,few,TRBV6-5,TGTGCCATCAGTTACAGTCCCGGGGAGCTGTTTTTT,CAISYSPGELFF
NA,TRBJ2-7,many,TRBV4-1,TGCGCCAGCAGCCAAAGGGAAATACAGGGGGGGCTTCCCTACGAGCAGTACTTC,CASSQREIQGGLPYEQYF
NA,TRBJ2-7,NA,TRBV5-1,TGCGCCAGCAGTTATACGGGACACAGCTCCTACGAGCAGTACTTC,CASSYTGHSSYEQYF